This TCR beta chain was observed in a study of blood T cell repertoires in COVID-19. On the study more broadly: The cDNA or gDNA used as material had been derived from T cells, B-cell-depleted T cells, or PBMCs.

Authors' data handling: Reference gene primers were amplified, and this amplification served to estimate nucleated cell counts. Measured with immunoSEQ multiplex PCR; TCRdb has only the in-frame clones, and not every one. D and trimming come from the DNA, and the V and J calls and clone size come from that table. The sample records 55,000 to 80,000 clones, around nine tenths being singletons. The material sequenced was peripheral blood. This receptor was obtained from a man between 65 and 85 years old with acute or convalescent COVID-19.

For the CDR3, the DNA is TGTGCCAGCCAACGGGAGGGGAGCTCGAATTCACCCCTCCACTTT. Its translation is CASQREGSSNSPLHF. V and J are TRBV18 and TRBJ1-6, with a weak D call TRBD1 (5 bases). Trimming cost V 8 bases and J 7 bases, with 18 bases left between them. The germline V gene has CDR1 KGHSH and CDR2 LQKENI. The CDR3 has 15 residues.